Following are 31 T cell receptor beta chains from one sample sequenced in a study of T cell changes during pregnancy in multiple sclerosis. Here immunoSEQ multiplex PCR was the method, and the copy in TCRdb shows in-frame clones only, minus some. This sample has 110,000 or so clones, with 90% to 95% found just once. The starting material was peripheral blood, obtained before pregnancy. These receptors were taken from a female donor with multiple sclerosis, enrolled in a pregnancy study.

The gene calls are TRBV28 and TRBJ1-5; D remains unclear. Between the trimmed V and J ends, which lost 8 bases and 0 bases, there was a span of 8 bases. The CDR3 is made up of 13 amino acids. Germline V gene data show CDR1 as MDHEN and CDR2 as SYDVKM. The CDR3 here is CASQEGSNQPQHF. The CDR3 coding sequence is TGTGCCAGCCAGGAGGGTAGCAATCAGCCCCAGCATTTT.

This clone was counted a single time. The rearrangement links TRBV28 to TRBJ2-2; TRBD1 agrees at 7 bases. The CDR3 contains 15 residues. Germline V gene lookup returns CDR1 MDHEN and CDR2 SYDVKM. With V trimmed by 10 bases and J by 4 bases, 12 bases remained unmatched. The CDR3 nucleotides are TGTGCCATTATGACAGGGTCGTTGGGCACCGGGGAGCTGTTTTTT. Translating gives CAIMTGSLGTGELFF.

The chain couples TRBV2 to TRBJ2-7; D not certain. Germline V CDR1 and CDR2: SNHLY, FYNNEI. Between the trimmed V and J ends, which lost 10 bases and 3 bases, there was a span of 22 bases. This CDR3 is built from 15 residues. CDR3: CATLDLVGPLYEQYF. CDR3 bases: TGTGCCACCCTTGATCTGGTTGGGCCGCTCTACGAGCAGTACTTC.

The chain carries TRBV30 and TRBJ2-7, with TRBD1 matching over 12 bases. This CDR3 has 13 amino acids. Germline loops: CDR1 GTSNPN, CDR2 SVGIG (reference sequence). Trimming cost V 5 bases and J 6 bases; bases outside gene matches: 5. CDR3 amino acids: CAWGWDRGLEQYF. The DNA for the CDR3 is TGTGCCTGGGGTTGGGACAGGGGGCTCGAGCAGTACTTC. The full variable domain, with the rest looked up from reference TRBV30 and TRBJ2-7, is SQTIHQWPATLVQPVGSPLSLECTVEGTSNPNLYWYRQAAGRGLQLLFYSVGIGQISSEVPQNLSASRPQDRQFILSSKKLLLSDSGFYLCAWGWDRGLEQYFGPGTRLTVT.

The chain links TRBV19 to TRBJ1-5; 8 bases line up with TRBD1. Germline CDR1 LNHDA, CDR2 SQIVND (reference sequence). The length of the CDR3 is 14 residues. Trimming cost V 9 bases and J 1 base; bases outside gene matches: 5. CDR3 nucleotide sequence: TGTGCCAGCAGCCGGGACAGGAGCAATCAGCCCCAGCATTTT. Translated: CASSRDRSNQPQHF.

This sequence joins TRBV6-5 and TRBJ2-2; 7 nucleotides align to TRBD1. Germline V CDR1 and CDR2: MNHEY, SVGAGI. The length of the CDR3 is 14 residues. Losses at the gene ends were 2 bases for V and 6 bases for J; bases not matched to a gene: 3. The DNA for the CDR3 is TGTGCCAGCAGTTACCTAGGGGGCTCCGGGGAGCTGTTTTTT. It translates to CASSYLGGSGELFF.

The J gene is TRBJ2-5, the V gene TRBV5-1; TRBD2 matches at 9 bases. The CDR3 is 15 residues long. With 4 bases clipped from V and 5 bases from J, the junction kept 9 bases outside the gene matches. CDR1 SGHRS and CDR2 YFSETQ come from the germline V gene. The CDR3 DNA reads TGCGCCAGCAGCGTAGGCGGGGGGGCAATGGAGACCCAGTACTTC. Its translation: CASSVGGGAMETQYF.

The chain carries TRBV7-2 and TRBJ2-7; D remains unclear. The CDR3 is made up of 13 amino acids. V lost 2 bases, J lost 2 bases, and 7 bases lay in between. Germline V gene sequence: CDR1 SGHTA, CDR2 FQGNSA. CDR3 sequence: CASSLIPAYEQYF. In DNA form, the CDR3 reads TGTGCCAGCAGCTTAATTCCCGCCTACGAGCAGTACTTC.

This rearrangement joins TRBV25-1 to TRBJ1-3, with 7 nucleotides matching TRBD1. The J segment lost 0 bases and the V segment lost 4 bases, leaving 6 bases of the junction unmatched. This CDR3 region has 16 residues. The germline CDR1 and CDR2 sequences are MGHDK and SYGVNS. CDR3 region: CASSVPSGGSGNTIYF. The CDR3, as DNA: TGTGCCAGCAGTGTACCTTCAGGGGGCTCTGGAAACACCATATATTTT.

V and J are TRBV14 and TRBJ1-1; 8 nucleotides align to TRBD1. The junction had 8 bases not matched to a gene; V was cut back by 3 bases and J by 2 bases. CDR3 length: 16 amino acids. Germline loops: CDR1 SGHDN, CDR2 FVKESK. CDR3 protein: CASSHRGPTINTEAFF. CDR3 bases: TGTGCCAGCAGCCACAGGGGGCCCACGATTAACACTGAAGCTTTCTTT.

This chain connects TRBV7-9 to TRBJ1-1, with 8 bases that match TRBD1. Germline CDR1 is SEHNR and CDR2 is FQNEAQ (reference sequence). Germline trimming cut 4 bases from V and 4 bases from J; bases unmatched to any gene: 11. This CDR3 contains 16 residues. In DNA, the CDR3 is TGTGCCAGCAGCTCTTTGGCGAGGACAGGGACCACTGAAGCTTTCTTT. Residues: CASSSLARTGTTEAFF. The full variable domain, rest sourced from reference TRBV7-9 and TRBJ1-1, is DTGVSQNPRHKITKRGQNVTFRCDPISEHNRLYWYRQTLGQGPEFLTYFQNEAQLEKSRLLSDRFSAERPKGSFSTLEIQRTEQGDSAMYLCASSSLARTGTTEAFFGQGTRLTVV.

The CDR3 loop is CSVAEGGVTEAFF. DNA for the CDR3: TGCAGCGTTGCCGAGGGAGGAGTCACTGAAGCTTTCTTT. V gene TRBV29-1 combines with J gene TRBJ1-1; D remains unclear. V lost 4 bases and J lost 4, with 13 bases in between. This CDR3 contains 13 residues. In germline, CDR1 is SQVTM, CDR2 ANQGSEA.

V gene TRBV7-9 combines with J gene TRBJ1-1; D might be TRBD1 (6 bases). The CDR3 length is 12 residues. CDR1 and CDR2 (germline): SEHNR, FQNEAQ (reference sequence). Trimming removed 5 bases from V and 3 bases from J, with 7 bases in between. The CDR3 sequence is CASSKGDTEAFF. In DNA form, the CDR3 reads TGTGCCAGCAGCAAGGGGGACACTGAAGCTTTCTTT.

This sequence joins TRBV19 and TRBJ1-1; weak D call: TRBD1 (5 bases). In germline, CDR1 is LNHDA, CDR2 SQIVND (reference sequence). This CDR3 region has 14 residues. The V end was cut by 1 base, the J end by 4 bases, with 10 bases between. The DNA for the CDR3 is TGTGCCAGTAGTATAGCCCCGGGGGGCACTGAAGCTTTCTTT. It encodes CASSIAPGGTEAFF.

The chain has TRBV6-4 and TRBJ2-5; the match to TRBD2 covers 10 bases. There are 15 residues in the CDR3. CDR1 is MRHNA, CDR2 SNTAGT, per germline. V was pared by 3 bases and J by 2 bases, with 3 bases of the junction left unmatched. The CDR3: CASSEKAGGQETQYF. CDR3 sequence (DNA): TGTGCCAGCAGTGAAAAAGCGGGGGGGCAAGAGACCCAGTACTTC.

This sequence joins TRBV6-5 and TRBJ1-1, with 7 bases aligning to TRBD1. Trimming took 5 bases from V and 5 from J; bases not matched to a gene: 8. The CDR3 contains 14 residues. Germline values: CDR1 MNHEY, CDR2 SVGAGI. The CDR3, as DNA: TGTGCCAGCAGTACGGGACAGAGGGTAACTGAAGCTTTCTTT. Translated, it gives CASSTGQRVTEAFF.

This clone came up once. V gene TRBV18 combines with J gene TRBJ2-6; TRBD1 matches at 9 bases. The V segment lost 0 bases and the J segment 0 bases; nucleotides outside the gene matches: 0. Looked up from germline, CDR1 is KGHSH and CDR2 is LQKENI. This CDR3 comprises 17 residues. The CDR3 nucleotides are TGTGCCAGCTCACCACCGGACAGGGGCTCTGGGGCCAACGTCCTGACTTTC. Encoded protein: CASSPPDRGSGANVLTF.

This clone appeared once. V usage is TRBV6-1 and J usage is TRBJ2-5; 11 bases fit TRBD1. The CDR3 is 14 amino acids. Losses at the gene ends were 6 bases for V and 4 bases for J; bases not matched to a gene: 4. Germline-derived CDR1 and CDR2 are MNHNS and SASEGT. The CDR3, as DNA: TGTGCCAGCAGGGGGACAGGGGGGATAGAGACCCAGTACTTC. Residues: CASRGTGGIETQYF.

The chain combines TRBV7-3 with TRBJ1-1; possible D gene TRBD1, 6 bases. The germline CDR1 and CDR2 sequences are SGHTA and FQGTGA. The ends were cut back, 4 bases at V and 1 base at J, with 10 bases in the middle. There are 14 residues in the CDR3. CDR3 amino acids: CASSSSGANTEAFF. CDR3 DNA: TGTGCCAGCAGCTCCTCAGGGGCGAACACTGAAGCTTTCTTT.

The chain recombines TRBV10-3 with TRBJ2-3; D possibly corresponds to TRBD1 (8 bases). CDR3 size: 15 residues. Germline loops: CDR1 ENHRY, CDR2 SYGVKD. Trimming stripped 4 bases from V and 3 bases from J, with 14 bases between. CDR3 loop: CAISGNRGGTDTQYF. The CDR3 DNA sequence: TGTGCCATCAGTGGTAACAGGGGGGGAACAGATACGCAGTATTTT.

This sequence joins TRBV5-4 and TRBJ1-2; TRBD1 matches 7 bases. Germline trimming cut 3 bases from V and 13 bases from J; bases unmatched to any gene: 12. This CDR3 region has 13 residues. The germline CDR1 and CDR2 sequences are SGHNT and YYREEE (reference sequence). The CDR3 DNA sequence: TGTGCCAGCAGCTCGGGGGACAGCTGGTTCGTCACCTTC. The encoded protein is CASSSGDSWFVTF.

The chain is built from TRBV29-1 and TRBJ1-2; TRBD1 is a possible D gene (5 bases). Trimming stripped 4 bases from V and 4 bases from J, with 16 bases between. This CDR3 has 14 amino acids. Germline loops: CDR1 SQVTM, CDR2 ANQGSEA. This CDR3 is CSVGGREERYGYTF. CDR3 bases: TGCAGCGTTGGGGGGAGGGAAGAGCGCTATGGCTACACCTTC.

The chain has TRBV6-1 and TRBJ1-4; D remains unclear. The germline V gene has CDR1 MNHNS and CDR2 SASEGT. The CDR3 totals 14 residues. The V end was cut by 10 bases, the J end by 0 bases, with 12 bases between. The CDR3 is CATGRGTTNEKLFF. DNA for the CDR3: TGTGCCACCGGCCGCGGGACAACTAATGAAAAACTGTTTTTT.

This clone appeared a single time. The chain combines TRBV9 with TRBJ1-6; D perhaps matches TRBD1 (5 bases). CDR1 is SGDLS and CDR2 is YYNGEE in the germline V gene. The CDR3 length is 14 residues. The V gene lost 6 bases and the J gene lost 8 bases, with 15 bases spanning the gap. CDR3 coding DNA: TGTGCCAGCAACCGTGACAGTGGGGATTCACCCCTCCACTTT. Amino acid sequence: CASNRDSGDSPLHF.

This clone was seen only once. This sequence joins TRBV11-2 and TRBJ1-2; 9 bases align to TRBD1. CDR1 is SGHAT, CDR2 FQNNGV, per germline. The CDR3 runs 16 residues. Germline trimming cut 2 bases from V and 4 bases from J; bases unmatched to any gene: 8. CDR3 sequence reads: CASSLRTGASFYGYTF. In DNA form, the CDR3 reads TGTGCCAGCAGCTTAAGGACAGGGGCTTCTTTCTATGGCTACACCTTC. Based on the CDR3 plus reference TRBV11-2 and TRBJ1-2, the full variable domain is EAGVAQSPRYKIIEKRQSVAFWCNPISGHATLYWYQQILGQGPKLLIQFQNNGVVDDSQLPKDRFSAERLKGVDSTLKIQPAKLEDSAVYLCASSLRTGASFYGYTFGSGTRLTVV.

The chain recombines TRBV7-2 with TRBJ1-2, with D tentatively TRBD1 (5 bases). Trimming shortened V by 3 bases and J by 4 bases, and 18 bases separated the two germline ends. Per germline, CDR1 SGHTA and CDR2 FQGNSA. This CDR3 has 16 residues. DNA of the CDR3: TGTGCCAGCAGCTTCCACACAGGCTCCTCAATCTATGGCTACACCTTC. Residues: CASSFHTGSSIYGYTF.

This rearrangement joins TRBV2 to TRBJ1-2; a possible D gene is TRBD1 (6 bases). The germline V gene encodes CDR1 SNHLY and CDR2 FYNNEI. The CDR3 length is 16 residues. V lost 2 bases to trimming and J lost 6 bases, with 19 bases between them. CDR3: CASSERRDGGLDGYTF. The CDR3 DNA is TGTGCCAGCAGTGAAAGAAGGGACGGGGGGCTTGATGGCTACACCTTC.

This clone showed up just a few times. The chain combines TRBV19 with TRBJ2-4; 7 bases match TRBD1. The CDR3 consists of 13 residues. CDR1 LNHDA and CDR2 SQIVND come from the germline V gene (reference sequence). The trim removed 3 bases at V and 7 bases at J, leaving 3 bases unmatched. CDR3 nucleotides: TGTGCCAGTAGTATCGACAGGGCGAACATTCAGTACTTC. It is translated as CASSIDRANIQYF.

Concerning this clone: At one boundary the junction diverges from the germline segment, which might be a read error. The chain links TRBV19 to TRBJ1-5; a weak D match, TRBD1 (5 bases). The germline gives CDR1 LNHDA, CDR2 SQIVND (reference sequence). The CDR3 has 14 residues. Here the CDR3 reads CASSIMGRDQPQHF. The CDR3 DNA reads as TGTGCCAGTAGTATAATGGGGCGGGATCAGCCCCAGCACTTT.

V usage is TRBV6-1 and J usage is TRBJ2-3, with 7 bases lining up with TRBD2. After removal of 6 bases from V and 2 bases from J, the junction contained 5 bases not matched to a gene. Germline lookup yields CDR1 MNHNS and CDR2 SASEGT. This CDR3 spans 14 amino acids. CDR3 coding DNA: TGTGCCAGCAGCCCCGCGGGAGCCACAGATACGCAGTATTTT. Its translation is CASSPAGATDTQYF.

The genes are TRBV9 and TRBJ2-1; 13 bases agree with TRBD2. This CDR3 spans 16 amino acids. Per germline, CDR1 SGDLS and CDR2 YYNGEE. V dropped 4 bases and J dropped 2; count of bases not matched to a gene: 3. The CDR3 coding sequence is TGTGCCAGCAGCCCCGGACTAGCGGGGGCCTACAATGAGCAGTTCTTC. This codes for CASSPGLAGAYNEQFF.